The 21 T cell receptor beta chains given below trace back to one sample, sequenced in a study of Graves' ophthalmopathy and Graves' hyperthyroidism. As the template, RNA transcripts were used to amplify TCR beta CDR3 regions. Investigators did first-round RT-PCR with HTBI primers, then second-round multiplex PCR. TCRdb re-called the multiplex PCR reads with MiXCR, one entry per CDR3 protein. The data hold roughly 700,000 distinct CDR3 sequences, with roughly two fifths observed a single time. The source material was peripheral blood. The receptor source for this set is an adult man with Graves' ophthalmopathy.

DNA for the CDR3: TGCAGTGCGGACACCGGGACTAGCGGTCAAGAGACCCAGTACTTC. Translating gives CSADTGTSGQETQYF. The rearrangement uses TRBV20-1 and TRBJ2-5; 11 bases are a match to TRBD2. The CDR3 contains 15 residues. Losses at the gene ends were 6 bases for V and 2 bases for J; bases not matched to a gene: 8. Germline V gene lookup returns CDR1 DFQATT and CDR2 SNEGSKA (reference sequence).

The rearrangement joins TRBV19 to TRBJ2-7; TRBD2 is a possible D gene (6 bases). Trimming removed 0 bases from V and 2 bases from J, with 8 bases in between. Germline loops: CDR1 LNHDA, CDR2 SQIVND (reference sequence). The CDR3 spans 14 residues. The CDR3 protein is CASSIDGGTYEQYF. As DNA, the CDR3 is TGTGCCAGTAGTATAGATGGGGGGACCTACGAGCAGTACTTC.

This clonotype was observed a few times. This rearrangement joins TRBV19 to TRBJ2-2; tentatively, D is TRBD1 (6 bases). Between the trimmed V and J ends, which lost 2 bases and 1 base, there was a span of 11 bases. Germline V gene lookup returns CDR1 LNHDA and CDR2 SQIVND (reference sequence). This CDR3 contains 16 residues. CDR3 sequence reads: CASSIRKQGNTGELFF. CDR3 DNA: TGTGCCAGTAGTATAAGGAAACAGGGGAACACCGGGGAGCTGTTTTTT.

Here the CDR3 reads CASSHRTVDNSPLHF. The CDR3 DNA reads as TGCGCCAGCAGCCATAGGACGGTCGATAATTCACCCCTCCACTTT. The chain has TRBV4-3 and TRBJ1-6; no clear D gene. V was pared by 3 bases and J by 5 bases, with 11 bases between. Looked up from germline, CDR1 is LGHNA and CDR2 is YSLEER. The CDR3 extends over 15 amino acids.

The chain employs TRBV10-3 and TRBJ1-1; D unclear. The CDR3 extends over 15 amino acids. The germline gives CDR1 ENHRY, CDR2 SYGVKD. V shed 5 bases and J shed 2 bases, with 15 bases lying between them. The CDR3 protein is CAISFGSARNTEAFF. For the CDR3, the DNA is TGTGCCATCAGTTTCGGGTCAGCTAGAAACACTGAAGCTTTCTTT.

Concerning this clonotype itself: Given a much more abundant clone one base away, this may be a read error. The V call is TRBV25-1, the J call TRBJ1-3; D gene unclear. Germline V gives CDR1 MGHDK, CDR2 SYGVNS. The CDR3 sequence is 13 residues long. The V gene lost 6 bases and the J gene lost 8 bases, with 14 bases spanning the gap. CDR3 coding DNA: TGTGCCAGCAGCTTAAATGCTCGATACACCATATATTTT. It specifies CASSLNARYTIYF. The variable domain in full, with the rest retrieved from reference TRBV25-1 and TRBJ1-3, is EADIYQTPRYLVIGTGKKITLECSQTMGHDKMYWYQQDPGMELHLIHYSYGVNSTEKGDLSSESTVSRIRTEHFPLTLESARPSHTSQYLCASSLNARYTIYFGEGSWLTVV.

The chain carries TRBV15 and TRBJ1-5, with D perhaps TRBD1 (6 bases). CDR3 length: 17 residues. V was pared by 1 base and J by 6 bases, with 19 bases between. Germline V gene data show CDR1 as LNHNV and CDR2 as YYDKDF (reference sequence). Here the CDR3 reads CATSRVGGRERGQPQHF. As DNA, the CDR3 is TGTGCCACCAGCAGAGTGGGGGGCCGGGAACGAGGTCAGCCCCAGCATTTT. Drawing the rest from reference TRBV15 and TRBJ1-5, the complete variable domain is DAMVIQNPRYQVTQFGKPVTLSCSQTLNHNVMYWYQQKSSQAPKLLFHYYDKDFNNEADTPDNFQSRRPNTSFCFLDIRSPGLGDTAMYLCATSRVGGRERGQPQHFGDGTRLSIL.

This sequence joins TRBV20-1 and TRBJ1-5; a possible D gene is TRBD1 (5 bases). Germline values: CDR1 DFQATT, CDR2 SNEGSKA (reference sequence). The CDR3 runs 14 residues. The V gene lost 3 bases and the J gene lost 0 bases, with 9 bases spanning the gap. This chain's CDR3 is CSAREGHSNQPQHF. CDR3 in DNA: TGCAGTGCTAGGGAGGGGCATAGCAATCAGCCCCAGCATTTT.

This sequence joins TRBV20-1 and TRBJ2-7, with 9 bases identical to TRBD1. V lost 3 bases and J lost 5; bases outside the gene matches: 11. The V gene's germline CDR1 is DFQATT and CDR2 SNEGSKA (reference sequence). CDR3 size: 15 residues. The chain's CDR3 is CSASAPGQGWNEQYF. CDR3 DNA: TGCAGTGCTAGTGCCCCGGGACAGGGTTGGAACGAGCAGTACTTC.

V is TRBV4-3 and J is TRBJ1-2; maybe TRBD1 (5 bases). The CDR3 spans 15 residues. Trimming pared 1 base from V and 4 bases from J, leaving 13 bases between. Germline V CDR1 and CDR2: LGHNA, YSLEER. CDR3 region: CASSQALGQGYGYTF. In nucleotides, the CDR3 is TGCGCCAGCAGCCAAGCCCTGGGGCAGGGCTATGGCTACACCTTC.

This rearrangement joins TRBV24-1 to TRBJ1-5; D ambiguous. Looked up from germline, CDR1 is KGHDR and CDR2 is SFDVKD. V lost 11 bases and J 3 bases, leaving 16 bases between the germline ends. This CDR3 contains 14 residues. CDR3 loop: CASKGSANNQPQHF. The CDR3 DNA reads as TGTGCCAGCAAAGGTTCAGCAAACAATCAGCCCCAGCATTTT.

This clonotype was counted a few times. The chain has TRBV19 and TRBJ1-3; D ambiguous. CDR1 is LNHDA, CDR2 SQIVND, per germline (reference sequence). The ends were cut back, 9 bases at V and 6 bases at J, with 18 bases in the middle. The CDR3 totals 14 residues. The CDR3 nucleotides read TGTGCCAGCAGTTACTCGAGGCAGGCAAACACCATATATTTT. Translating gives CASSYSRQANTIYF. Filled out from reference TRBV19 and TRBJ1-3, the complete variable domain reads DGGITQSPKYLFRKEGQNVTLSCEQNLNHDAMYWYRQDPGQGLRLIYYSQIVNDFQKGDIAEGYSVSREKKESFPLTVTSAQKNPTAFYLCASSYSRQANTIYFGEGSWLTVV.

This clonotype was recorded at least ten times. The CDR3 bases are TGTGCCAGCAGCCCGGGGACAGACAATTCACCCCTCCACTTT. The encoded protein is CASSPGTDNSPLHF. The V call is TRBV5-4, the J call TRBJ1-6; TRBD1 matches at 7 bases. The CDR3 contains 14 residues. Germline loops: CDR1 SGHNT, CDR2 YYREEE (reference sequence). Trimming cost V 4 bases and J 7 bases; bases outside gene matches: 5.

This clonotype was seen a handful of times. This sequence joins TRBV2 and TRBJ1-4, with D tentatively TRBD1 (5 bases). V was cut by 3 bases and J by 0 bases, with 20 bases left in between. CDR3 length: 19 amino acids. The germline V gene has CDR1 SNHLY and CDR2 FYNNEI. CDR3 region: CASSELGTGRPATNEKLFF. The CDR3 DNA sequence: TGTGCCAGCAGTGAGTTGGGCACGGGGCGGCCTGCAACTAATGAAAAACTGTTTTTT.

The rearrangement links TRBV15 to TRBJ1-2, with TRBD1 matching 7 bases. Unmatched junction bases numbered 15, after V lost 3 bases and J lost 5 bases. This CDR3 has 17 amino acids. CDR1 and CDR2 (germline): LNHNV, YYDKDF (reference sequence). CDR3 sequence reads: CATSSLGGAVRGYGYTF. The CDR3 bases are TGTGCCACCAGCAGCTTAGGGGGCGCGGTCAGAGGATATGGCTACACCTTC.

In its sample, this clonotype was seen many times. The chain has TRBV9 and TRBJ1-4; 7 nucleotides align to TRBD1. There are 15 residues in the CDR3. Losses at the gene ends were 3 bases for V and 3 bases for J; bases not matched to a gene: 5. In germline, CDR1 is SGDLS, CDR2 YYNGEE. The CDR3 protein is CASSGAGQPNEKLFF. The DNA of the CDR3 is TGTGCCAGCAGCGGAGCGGGACAGCCTAATGAAAAACTGTTTTTT.

The rearrangement joins TRBV19 to TRBJ2-2; TRBD1 matches at 7 bases. The CDR3 consists of 13 residues. The germline CDR1 and CDR2 sequences are LNHDA and SQIVND (reference sequence). V lost 9 bases and J lost 3; bases outside the gene matches: 4. The chain's CDR3 is CASDRVHTGELFF. The CDR3 region has the DNA TGTGCCAGCGACAGGGTGCACACCGGGGAGCTGTTTTTT.

This chain connects TRBV29-1 to TRBJ2-5, with TRBD2 matching 8 bases. The CDR3 loop spans 14 amino acids. V was pared by 0 bases and J by 5 bases, with 5 bases of the junction left unmatched. Germline lookup yields CDR1 SQVTM and CDR2 ANQGSEA. The CDR3 DNA reads TGCAGCGTTGAAGACAGCGGGGGCGGGGAGACCCAGTACTTC. Its translation is CSVEDSGGGETQYF.

In the case of this clonotype: Sequence at one end of the junction differs from germline and may be a read error. The chain joins TRBV9 to TRBJ2-5, with D tentatively TRBD1 (5 bases). Germline-derived CDR1 and CDR2 are SGDLS and YYNGEE. The length of the CDR3 is 14 residues. This chain's CDR3 is CTSRDGQGYETQYF. The CDR3 coding sequence is TGTACCAGCAGAGATGGGCAGGGATACGAGACCCAGTACTTC.

The chain employs TRBV20-1 and TRBJ2-7; 12 bases map to TRBD1. The CDR3 is 14 residues long. The V and J ends lost 7 bases and 1 base, in that order; junction bases with no gene match: 5. The germline CDR1 and CDR2 sequences are DFQATT and SNEGSKA (reference sequence). The CDR3 loop reads CSGGQGAMSYEQYF. CDR3 DNA sequence: TGCAGTGGGGGACAGGGGGCAATGTCCTACGAGCAGTACTTC.

V gene TRBV7-2 combines with J gene TRBJ1-4; D is unclear. CDR3 length: 15 amino acids. The germline V gene encodes CDR1 SGHTA and CDR2 FQGNSA. V gave up 1 base and J gave up 3 bases, with 9 bases separating them. The CDR3 sequence: CASSLGAVANEKLFF. Here the CDR3 DNA reads TGTGCCAGCAGCTTAGGGGCAGTAGCTAATGAAAAACTGTTTTTT. The full variable domain, in which reference TRBV7-2 and TRBJ1-4 provide the parts outside the CDR3, is GAGVSQSPSNKVTEKGKDVELRCDPISGHTALYWYRQSLGQGLEFLIYFQGNSAPDKSGLPSDRFSAERTGGSVSTLTIQRTQQEDSAVYLCASSLGAVANEKLFFGSGTQLSVL.